This is a list of T cell receptor beta chains from one sample in a study of blood T cell repertoires in COVID-19. Produced via immunoSEQ multiplex PCR; TCRdb's table is partial and in-frame only. The sample contains a few hundred thousand clones, about 87% of which appear only once. Sequenced: peripheral blood. The receptor set was obtained from a man aged 60 to 69 who had recovered from COVID-19. CDR3s include the opening cysteine and the closing phenylalanine or tryptophan. Fields, in order: CDR3 length, J gene, V gene, clone size, D gene, CDR3 protein, CDR3 DNA. The D gene is left open where the match is weak. Clone size is not always given. Where it is, it says once, few, many or a class for expanded clones.

17 | TRBJ2-3 | TRBV5-6 | NA | TRBD2 | CASSLWASGAYTDTQYF | TGTGCCAGCAGCTTGTGGGCTAGCGGGGCTTACACAGATACGCAGTATTTT
15 | TRBJ2-3 | TRBV5-6 | NA | TRBD1 | CASSYGTGYTDTQYF | TGTGCCAGCAGCTACGGGACAGGGTATACAGATACGCAGTATTTT
13 | TRBJ1-2 | TRBV6-4 | NA | NA | CASSPRSNYGYTF | TGTGCCAGCAGCCCTAGGAGTAACTATGGCTACACCTTC
17 | TRBJ1-5 | TRBV5-4 | NA | TRBD1 | CASSFNPGGNSNQPQHF | TGTGCCAGCAGCTTTAATCCAGGGGGAAATAGCAATCAGCCCCAGCATTTT
12 | TRBJ2-7 | TRBV29-1 | NA | TRBD1 | CSVHRGAEEQYF | TGCAGCGTTCACAGGGGCGCAGAGGAGCAGTACTTC
16 | TRBJ2-1 | TRBV7-9 | NA | NA | CASSSPGGGVYNEQFF | TGTGCCAGCAGCTCCCCCGGCGGGGGCGTTTACAATGAGCAGTTCTTC
16 | TRBJ2-1 | TRBV19 | NA | TRBD1 | CASSAGQGASYNEQFF | TGTGCCAGTAGTGCGGGACAGGGGGCAAGCTACAATGAGCAGTTCTTC
14 | TRBJ2-2 | TRBV19 | NA | NA | CASIGTAETGELFF | TGTGCCAGTATTGGGACTGCGGAGACCGGGGAGCTGTTTTTT
16 | TRBJ2-6 | TRBV5-1 | NA | NA | CASGPGHVSGANVLTF | TGCGCCAGCGGACCGGGACACGTCTCTGGGGCCAACGTCCTGACTTTC
11 | TRBJ2-5 | TRBV11-2 | NA | NA | CASSSLETQYF | TGTGCCAGCAGCTCCCTAGAGACCCAGTACTTC
15 | TRBJ1-5 | TRBV6-6 | NA | NA | CASRQGGDGNQPQHF | TGTGCCAGCAGGCAGGGAGGCGATGGTAATCAGCCCCAGCATTTT
14 | TRBJ1-5 | TRBV4-1 | once | TRBD1 | CASSQTGLNQPQHF | TGCGCCAGCAGCCAGACAGGGTTGAATCAGCCCCAGCATTTT
13 | TRBJ2-7 | TRBV19 | NA | NA | CASSSGEGYEQYF | TGTGCCAGTAGTTCCGGGGAAGGCTACGAGCAGTACTTC
16 | TRBJ1-2 | TRBV7-2 | once | NA | CASSFPTDLSNYGYTF | TGTGCCAGCAGCTTCCCAACAGACCTTTCTAACTATGGCTACACCTTC
15 | TRBJ1-3 | TRBV19 | NA | TRBD1 | CASSKQGAAGNTIYF | TGTGCCAGTAGTAAACAGGGGGCGGCTGGAAACACCATATATTTT
16 | TRBJ2-1 | TRBV7-9 | NA | TRBD2 | CASSWDLAGLANEQFF | TGTGCCAGCAGCTGGGACTTAGCGGGGCTAGCCAATGAGCAGTTCTTC
13 | TRBJ1-5 | TRBV19 | NA | NA | CASTDTTNQPQHF | TGTGCCAGTACCGACACAACGAATCAGCCCCAGCATTTT
15 | TRBJ2-3 | TRBV19 | NA | TRBD1 | CASSIYDRGSDTQYF | TGTGCCAGTAGTATTTATGACAGGGGCTCAGATACGCAGTATTTT
16 | TRBJ1-3 | TRBV9 | NA | TRBD1 | CASSAEGGASGNTIYF | TGTGCCAGCAGCGCCGAAGGGGGCGCTTCTGGAAACACCATATATTTT
12 | TRBJ1-5 | TRBV19 | NA | NA | CASSIGDQPQHF | TGTGCCAGTAGTATAGGAGATCAGCCCCAGCATTTT
15 | TRBJ1-1 | TRBV2 | NA | TRBD1 | CASSELGQVNTEAFF | TGTGCCAGCAGTGAACTGGGACAGGTGAACACTGAAGCTTTCTTT
13 | TRBJ1-1 | TRBV11-3 | NA | NA | CASSPRAGTEAFF | TGTGCCAGCAGCCCGAGGGCGGGCACTGAAGCTTTCTTT
14 | TRBJ2-7 | TRBV9 | NA | TRBD1 | CASSASGQVREQYF | TGTGCCAGCAGCGCCTCGGGACAGGTCCGCGAGCAGTACTTC
17 | TRBJ2-2 | TRBV5-4 | NA | TRBD1 | CASSSLRDRGNTGELFF | TGTGCCAGCAGCTCCCTCCGGGACAGGGGGAACACCGGGGAGCTGTTTTTT
15 | TRBJ1-5 | TRBV9 | NA | TRBD1 | CASSVGTGEVQPQHF | TGTGCCAGCAGCGTAGGTACAGGGGAGGTTCAGCCCCAGCATTTT
17 | TRBJ1-5 | TRBV5-5 | once | TRBD1 | CASQSSPDRGGNQPQHF | TGTGCGAGCCAAAGCAGCCCGGACAGGGGGGGCAATCAGCCCCAGCATTTT
13 | TRBJ2-7 | TRBV5-1 | NA | NA | CASSSSGLPEQYF | TGCGCCAGCAGCTCGTCGGGACTCCCCGAGCAGTACTTC
15 | TRBJ1-2 | TRBV11-3 | NA | TRBD1 | CASSSLGGRMNGYTF | TGTGCCAGCAGCTCCCTAGGGGGCAGGATGAACGGCTACACCTTC